This T cell receptor beta chain was captured by sequencing in a study of blood T cell repertoires in COVID-19. In the study overall: The study drew acute and convalescent COVID-19 samples from the United States, Italy and Spain.

Methods used by the authors: Estimation of nucleated cell counts was performed using reference gene primer amplification. Sequenced by immunoSEQ multiplex PCR; TCRdb stores in-frame clones only, minus some. That table is the source of V, J and clone size, and D and trimming were worked out from the DNA. The table has a few hundred thousand clones, roughly 89% seen once. The V end was cut by 4 bases, the J end by 8 bases, with 11 bases between. The germline V gene has CDR1 SQVTM and CDR2 ANQGSEA. This CDR3 contains 11 residues. The V call is TRBV29-1, the J call TRBJ1-2; a possible D gene is TRBD1 (6 bases). Sequencing was done on a sample of peripheral blood. This receptor was taken from a middle-aged woman who had recovered from COVID-19. CDR3 coding DNA: TGCAGCGTTGCGACAGGAGGAGGCTACACCTTC. Its protein is CSVATGGGYTF.